This TCR beta chain stems from a study of cytomegalovirus exposure and HLA in healthy donors (dated by TCRdb to about 2017). A note on the overall study: A later analysis indicated that the 90 to 150 validation repertoires were generated on the platform also employed for the 700 or so repertoires of the first cohort. The study was designed to test whether signatures of past pathogen exposure could be identified by cataloging public T cell receptors. A separate validation cohort of roughly 130 different subjects was used in addition to the approximately 610-subject first cohort. To predict cytomegalovirus infection status, the study brought together high-throughput TCR immunosequencing, statistical association of individual TCRs with disease status, and machine learning.

What the study reported, not specific to this receptor: The classifier was reported to diagnose cytomegalovirus status with high specificity and sensitivity in both the original and validation cohorts. The study listed 164 TCR beta chains as associated with cytomegalovirus. The validation cohort had no HLA typing available for a later analysis, so co-occurrence within that cohort was assessed over all 130 or so repertoires. In a later analysis, TCRs clustered in the first cohort were found to also tend to co-occur in the 120 or so validation repertoires, with approximately 94% of cluster scores above 0. The authors suggested that the approach could potentially be generalized to other disease states and immunological phenotypes. Most TCR sequences were observed very rarely across donors, whereas some public TCRs were present in many individuals. In vitro tests confirmed that three of the cytomegalovirus-associated TCR beta chains recognize cytomegalovirus antigens.

The library was produced with the immunoSEQ multiplex PCR assay. The original pipeline was this. A statistical classification framework was built to diagnose cytomegalovirus status from the catalog of TCR beta chain sequences. Sourced from immuneACCESS, this table was stored by TCRdb with only in-frame sequences that have V and J called. A share of the clones is absent; for the studies checked, an unresolved V gene accounts for under half, and the remainder has no known explanation. Clone size and V and J calls were adopted from that table, with D and trimming inferred from the DNA. Here the sample has fewer than 350,000 clones; 70% to 90% occur a single time. The ten largest clonotypes hold about 0.85% of the sample. Separate from the approximately 730-subject first cohort, the validation cohort of roughly 120 subjects was the group to which the donors belonged. The CDR3, from cysteine to phenylalanine, totals 13 residues. The CDR3 DNA has 39 bases and is translated from base 1. V is cut by 5 bases and J by 7 bases, and the space between the germline ends is 14 bases. The germline V gene gives CDR1 as SGHTA and CDR2 as FQGNSA.

This clone was seen only once. What this receptor recognizes is not known. Qualities for individual bases were not recorded, and no much larger clone is one base off. This chain is built from TRBV7-2 and TRBJ2-5; the best D guess is TRBD2, with 5 bases matching. The sequenced sample consisted of PBMCs. This sequence originates from a woman under 30 in good health and CMV-seronegative. The CDR3 protein sequence reads: CASSRGLEGTQYF. The sequenced DNA: TGTGCCAGCAGCCGTGGATTAGAGGGGACCCAGTACTTC. Supplemented by the reference TRBV7-2 and TRBJ2-5 proteins around the CDR3, the complete variable domain is GAGVSQSPSNKVTEKGKDVELRCDPISGHTALYWYRQSLGQGLEFLIYFQGNSAPDKSGLPSDRFSAERTGGSVSTLTIQRTQQEDSAVYLCASSRGLEGTQYFGPGTRLLVL.